The sequence of this T cell receptor beta chain was determined in a study of T cells in Graves' hyperthyroidism and ophthalmopathy. General study points: A 13 V-J signature model discriminated ophthalmopathy versus stable hyperthyroidism.

This CDR3 is 14 amino acids long. Trimming stripped 5 bases from V and 0 bases from J, with 10 bases between. In germline, CDR1 is DFQATT, CDR2 SNEGSKA (reference sequence). This clonotype was found a few times. Its specificity is not known. This may come from a read error, since a much larger clone is one base off. Amplification of TCR beta CDR3 regions was performed using RNA transcripts as template. Initially, a first-round RT-PCR of the TCR CDR3 employed the HTBI primer set. MiXCR, applied by TCRdb to the multiplex PCR reads, yields one record per CDR3 protein. The sample has a few hundred thousand distinct CDR3 sequences; approximately 49% are singletons.

The clonotype comes from an adult woman with Graves' disease, either hyperthyroidism or ophthalmopathy (not recorded which). Sequencing was performed on peripheral blood or thyroid tissue (not recorded which). This chain uses TRBV20-1 with TRBJ1-4; D gene unclear. CDR3 bases: TGCAGTGCTGAGACGGTTGCAACTAATGAAAAACTGTTTTTT. Amino acid sequence: CSAETVATNEKLFF.